This T cell receptor beta chain was retrieved from a study of T-cell memory formation after mild COVID-19. Study overall: Clusters were largely donor specific.

TCRdb re-called the 5' RACE reads through MiXCR, storing one row per CDR3 protein. Found here are fewer than 400,000 distinct CDR3 sequences, 16% of them singletons; the top ten hold around a fifth. There are a few counts of this clonotype. Sequencing used PBMCs or a T cell subset sorted from them (not recorded which). The TCR was taken from a man younger than 30 who had mild COVID-19 (a few samples of this study predate the infection). Cell type and time point are not known.

The CDR3 nucleotides read TGTGCCAGCAGGGTCACAGGGAGCTCCTACAATGAGCAGTTCTTC. Translating gives CASRVTGSSYNEQFF. This rearrangement joins TRBV6-2 or TRBV6-3 to TRBJ2-1, with D tentatively TRBD1 (6 bases). This CDR3 comprises 15 residues. The V gene's germline CDR1 is MNHEY and CDR2 SVGEGT. Trimming left V 6 bases short and J 0 bases short, with 12 bases between.